This TCR beta chain was recorded in a study of beta chain features in type 1 diabetes. Whole-study results and caveats: Shorter TCRB CDR3s, moderately but significantly so, were found in Type 1 diabetes patients in all four CD4+ subsets. Patients showed naive, central memory and Treg TCRB repertoires that appeared more similar than those of healthy donors. These data did not resolve whether HLA type affects TCRB rearrangement.

Expressed TCRB transcripts were sequenced, since all the RNA that had been isolated was reverse transcribed. The table came from immunoSEQ multiplex PCR; TCRdb's copy has only in-frame clones and leaves some out. The sample carries about 340,000 clones, roughly 14% recorded once. J gave up 3 bases and V 4 bases, and 10 bases lay outside the gene matches. CDR1 is SGHNT, CDR2 YYREEE, per germline (reference sequence). CDR3 length equals 16 residues. A word on this clone: The target antigen is unknown.

The receptor's source is a woman aged 18-35 years with type 1 diabetes. Sample: naive CD4+ T cells from blood. J is TRBJ2-3 and V is TRBV5-4, with 8 positions matching TRBD2. For the CDR3, the DNA is TGTGCCAGCAGCAACGGACTAGCCATTTTGACAGATACGCAGTATTTT. This sequence encodes CASSNGLAILTDTQYF. The full variable domain, in which reference TRBV5-4 and TRBJ2-3 provide the parts outside the CDR3, is ETGVTQSPTHLIKTRGQQVTLRCSSQSGHNTVSWYQQALGQGPQFIFQYYREEENGRGNFPPRFSGLQFPNYSSELNVNALELDDSALYLCASSNGLAILTDTQYFGPGTRLTVL.